Detailed here is one T cell receptor (beta chain). Its antigen is undetermined. Everyone who gave samples was a healthy Caucasian. This sample is part of a study of identical twins. TCRdb ran MiXCR on the 5' RACE reads and lists one entry per CDR3 protein. The sample lists about 570,000 distinct CDR3 sequences; 9.6% were seen once. The junction had 19 bases not matched to a gene; V was cut back by 7 bases and J by 4 bases. Per the germline V gene, CDR1 is MNHEY and CDR2 is SVGEGT. This CDR3 is built from 18 residues. Study-level results: Zero-insertion results could be subject to partial confounding by invariant MAIT and iNKT cells. Insertions were fewer in abundant cord blood beta clonotypes, whereas memory repertoires showed none of this pattern.

The data also belong to a second study, concerning yellow fever vaccine responses in identical twins.

The chain is built from TRBV6-2 or TRBV6-3 and TRBJ2-1, with 7 bases lining up with TRBD2. Material: PBMCs. This TCR came from a woman younger than 30 in good health. The CDR3 spells CASTQGLRSPGPYNEQFF. In DNA, the CDR3 is TGTGCCAGCACTCAGGGACTACGGTCCCCCGGGCCTTACAATGAGCAGTTCTTC.